This is a list of T cell receptor beta chains from one sample in a study of Ad26.COV2.S vaccination and SARS-CoV-2 variants. Sequencing used immunoSEQ multiplex PCR; TCRdb keeps in-frame clones, though not all of them. This repertoire shows about 400,000 clones, roughly four fifths found once; its top ten account for about 8%. The sequencing here drew on peripheral blood, taken in a trial of Ad26.COV2.S vaccine versus placebo. These receptors all stem from a person between 18 and 65 years old who received the Ad26.COV2.S COVID-19 vaccine or a placebo. The conserved cysteine and the conserved F or W are not part of the CDR3 here. The order of the fields is V gene, J gene, CDR3 protein.

TRBV7-7,TRBJ1-3,ASSLDRADTIY
TRBV7-3,TRBJ1-5,ASSPGAGQPQH
TRBV10-1,TRBJ2-1,ASSDQAGEVEEQF
TRBV3-1/TRBV3-2,TRBJ2-5,ASSQEIETQY
TRBV6-2/TRBV6-3,TRBJ1-1,ASSPGTANTEAF
TRBV4-1,TRBJ1-1,ASSPRFRSEWMNDVEAF
TRBV7-2,TRBJ2-5,ASSPQARLGETQY
TRBV6-5,TRBJ1-1,ASSYGDRLNTEAF
TRBV12-5,TRBJ2-1,ASGQVRDGEITGNEQF
TRBV5-1,TRBJ2-2,ASRILGGDGELF
TRBV7-9,TRBJ2-5,ASSFGGVETQY
TRBV27,TRBJ1-1,ASTGSGVLRGEAF
TRBV18,TRBJ2-1,ASSPLQGDEQF
TRBV9,TRBJ2-7,ASSVGFWEAYEQY
TRBV2,TRBJ2-3,ASSSLTDTDTQY
TRBV12-5,TRBJ2-1,ASGYGQHNEQF
TRBV28,TRBJ1-4,ASSPSGRNEKLF
TRBV5-1,TRBJ1-6,ASSSRTGTGSPLH
TRBV25-1,TRBJ1-2,ASSRVNYGYT
TRBV6-5,TRBJ1-3,ASRTQGGSGNTIY
TRBV19,TRBJ2-5,ASSLQGGNWGPETQY
TRBV10-3,TRBJ1-1,ASGHDTEAF
TRBV7-2,TRBJ2-5,ASSLGGQETQY
TRBV2,TRBJ1-2,ASNEIGPSSYGYT
TRBV28,TRBJ2-2,ASRGTGARIGELF
TRBV5-1,TRBJ2-5,ASSFGTAETQY
TRBV7-2,TRBJ2-6,ASSLGGSGANVLT
TRBV28,TRBJ2-3,ASSSLDGTDTQY
TRBV7-9,TRBJ2-3,ASSLGLSGDGGTDTQY
TRBV4-2,TRBJ2-5,ASSPARTSGGYQETQY
TRBV3-1/TRBV3-2,TRBJ1-4,ASSGRTNEKLF
TRBV9,TRBJ2-7,ASSPDGSREQY
TRBV20-1,TRBJ2-3,SASHRESTDTQY
TRBV19,TRBJ1-2,ASRLPGAYGYT
TRBV30,TRBJ2-7,AWSQTGGFKNEQY
TRBV2,TRBJ1-1,ASSEEGRTEAF
TRBV7-9,TRBJ2-2,ASSTVGGNTGELF
TRBV5-1,TRBJ1-4,ASSLTGDGGEKLF
TRBV6-5,TRBJ2-1,ASTSYNEQF
TRBV18,TRBJ1-2,ASSPGALNGYT
TRBV27,TRBJ1-2,ASSLWPGAYGYT
TRBV6-6,TRBJ1-4,ASSNGQGRIEKLF
TRBV11-3,TRBJ2-1,ASSPPYSGRQVDNEQF
TRBV7-9,TRBJ2-1,ASSAGRLAEGRPGNEQF
TRBV13,TRBJ2-7,ASSRASGGSYEQY
TRBV18,TRBJ2-3,ASSLTGGHTDTQY
TRBV30,TRBJ2-5,AWSNKMGPKGVKSSQY
TRBV2,TRBJ2-2,ASSEKGGAGELF
TRBV7-9,TRBJ1-2,ASRDSSLGSGGYT
TRBV5-6,TRBJ2-3,ASRLTSGRALDTQY
TRBV4-1,TRBJ1-4,ASSQVGGREKLF
TRBV6-5,TRBJ2-3,ASSYLTGTGTDTQY
TRBV6-5,TRBJ2-7,ASRGTGVHEQY
TRBV19,TRBJ1-5,ASSISLNQPQH
TRBV5-1,TRBJ2-1,ASSQGSPYNEQF
TRBV9,TRBJ2-3,ASSRGTTQLPSTDTQY
TRBV7-3,TRBJ2-1,ASSLKLAPYDEQF
TRBV29-1,TRBJ2-1,SVLGGPLSSYNEQF
TRBV12-3/TRBV12-4,TRBJ1-2,ASQGKYGYT
TRBV27,TRBJ2-1,ASSLIAGSSYNEQF